The sample holds a few counts of the clone carrying this TCR beta chain. Measured with immunoSEQ multiplex PCR; TCRdb has only the in-frame clones, and not every one. The sample includes some 490,000 clones, about nine tenths of them seen just once. This specimen comes from a study of blood T cell repertoires in COVID-19. Study overall: From T cells, B-cell-depleted T cells, or PBMCs came the material, which was cDNA or gDNA.

This CDR3 is 15 amino acids long. Germline CDR1 and CDR2: LGHDT and YNNKEL (reference sequence). Between the trimmed V and J ends, which lost 0 bases and 11 bases, there was a span of 14 bases. V is TRBV3-1 (or the pseudogene TRBV3-2) and J is TRBJ1-6, with no clear D. This clonotype was obtained from a woman in her sixties or seventies who had recovered from COVID-19. The sequenced sample was PBMCs or T cells enriched from blood (not recorded which). CDR3 sequence (DNA): TGTGCCAGCAGCCAAGAGGAGGGCATGGGAGCACCCCTCCACTTT. Translating it yields CASSQEEGMGAPLHF.